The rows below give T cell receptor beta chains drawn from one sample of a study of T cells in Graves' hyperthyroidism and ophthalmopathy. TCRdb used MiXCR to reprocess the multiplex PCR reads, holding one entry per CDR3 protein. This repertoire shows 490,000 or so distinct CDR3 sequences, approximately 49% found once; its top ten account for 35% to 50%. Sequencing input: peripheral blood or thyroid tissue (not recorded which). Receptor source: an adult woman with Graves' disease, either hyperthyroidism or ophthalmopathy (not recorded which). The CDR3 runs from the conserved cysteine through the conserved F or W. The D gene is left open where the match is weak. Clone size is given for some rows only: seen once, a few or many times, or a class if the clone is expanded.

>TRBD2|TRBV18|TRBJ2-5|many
TGTGCCAGCTCACGGGACCAGCGGGGGACCCAGTACTTC
CASSRDQRGTQYF
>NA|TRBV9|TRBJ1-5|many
TGTGCCAGCAGCGTAGGGGGGACCGATCAGCCCCAGCATTTT
CASSVGGTDQPQHF
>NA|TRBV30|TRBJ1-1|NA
TGTGCCTGGAGGGGAAGGGTTGACACTGAAGCTTTCTTT
CAWRGRVDTEAFF
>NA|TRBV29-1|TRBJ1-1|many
TGCAGCGTCTTCCGTAACACTGAAGCTTTCTTT
CSVFRNTEAFF
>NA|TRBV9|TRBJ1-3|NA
TGTGCCAGCAGCGGCCGACAAAGCTCTGGAAACACCATATATTTT
CASSGRQSSGNTIYF
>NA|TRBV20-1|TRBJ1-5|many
TGCAGTGCTAGAGTTGACGGGAATCAGCCCCAGCATTTT
CSARVDGNQPQHF
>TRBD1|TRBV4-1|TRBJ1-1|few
TGCGCCAGCAGCCAAGTGACAGGGATCAGGAGGAACACTGAAGCTTTCTTT
CASSQVTGIRRNTEAFF
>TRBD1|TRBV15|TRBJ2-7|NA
TGTGCCACCAGCAAAGTACGGGACAGGGGCTACGAGCAGTACTTC
CATSKVRDRGYEQYF
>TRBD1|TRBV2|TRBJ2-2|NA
TGTGCCAGCAGTGAAGCCGGAAGGGGGCTAGCCGGGGAGCTGTTTTTT
CASSEAGRGLAGELFF
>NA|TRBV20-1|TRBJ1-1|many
TGCAGTGCTAGGGCCACAGTGAACACTGAAGCTTTCTTT
CSARATVNTEAFF
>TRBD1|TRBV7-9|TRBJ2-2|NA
TGTGCCGGCAGCTCAGGACAGGGAGCGAACACCGGGGAGCTGTTTTTT
CAGSSGQGANTGELFF
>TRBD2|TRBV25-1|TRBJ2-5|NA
TGTGCCAGCAGTGACCTGACTAGCGGTCAAGAGACCCAGTACTTC
CASSDLTSGQETQYF
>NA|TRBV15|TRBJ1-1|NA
TGTGCCACCAGCGGGTCACGGTGGACTGAAGCTTTCTTT
CATSGSRWTEAFF
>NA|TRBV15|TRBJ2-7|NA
TGTGCCACCAGCAGAGATCGCCCCTCAGGGAAAACCTACGAGCAGTACTTC
CATSRDRPSGKTYEQYF
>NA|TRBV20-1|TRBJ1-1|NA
TGCAGTGCTAGACCAATCCAGGGATTCAACACTGAAGCTTTCTTT
CSARPIQGFNTEAFF
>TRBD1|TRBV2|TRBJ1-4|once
TGTGCCAGCAAGCAGGGGGCGTTGATTGTTCGTGAAAAACTGTTTTTT
CASKQGALIVREKLFF
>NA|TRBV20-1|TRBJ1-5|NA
TGCAGTGCCACTCCGGGCGGTTGGGGGCCACAGCATTTT
CSATPGGWGPQHF
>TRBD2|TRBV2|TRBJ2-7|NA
TGTGCCAGCACCCAAAGGGGGGGGACTAGCGTGGCCGAGCAGTACTTC
CASTQRGGTSVAEQYF
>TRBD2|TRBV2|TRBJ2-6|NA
TGTGCCAGCAGCGCCCAGCGGGGGGCTCGGGCCACTGAAGCTTTC
CASSAQRGARATEAF
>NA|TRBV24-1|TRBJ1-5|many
TGTGCCACCAGTGATTACGGGCAGCCCCAGCATTTT
CATSDYGQPQHF
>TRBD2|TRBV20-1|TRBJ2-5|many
TGCAGTGCCCCCGGGGCGGGAGGCGAGACCCAGTACTTC
CSAPGAGGETQYF
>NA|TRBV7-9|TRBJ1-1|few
TGTGCCAGCAGCCCCCGTGGAGCGGACGACACTGAAGCTTTCTTT
CASSPRGADDTEAFF
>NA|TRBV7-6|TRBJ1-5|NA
TGTGCCAGCAGCTCGGGCATATGGTATCAGCCCCAGCATTTT
CASSSGIWYQPQHF
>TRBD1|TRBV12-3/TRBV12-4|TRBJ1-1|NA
TGTGCCAGCAGTCTGCGGACAGGGAGACAAGCTTTCTTT
CASSLRTGRQAFF
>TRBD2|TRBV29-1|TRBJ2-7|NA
TGCAGCTACGGACTAGCGGGAGGGTACGAGCAGTACTTC
CSYGLAGGYEQYF
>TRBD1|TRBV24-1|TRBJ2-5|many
TGTGCCACCAGTGGGAAGAGAGGGGGCGACCAAGAGACCCAGTACTTC
CATSGKRGGDQETQYF